The 13 T cell receptor beta chains presented below share a single source sample, sequenced in a study of cytomegalovirus exposure and HLA in healthy donors (TCRdb year 2017). Library method: the immunoSEQ multiplex PCR assay. A mixture of 60 forward primers for TCR Vbeta segments and 13 reverse primers for TCR Jbeta segments was used in the multiplex PCR. What TCRdb holds here is the immuneACCESS table cut down to in-frame rearrangements. Part of the clones is not present; checked against another copy, under half of the missing clones reflect an unresolved V gene, and the others are unexplained. The sample data list roughly 150,000 clones, and 82% of these were observed just once. The ten most abundant clones make up 8.5% of the sample. The sample comprised PBMCs. These TCRs come from a male donor in good health and CMV-seropositive.

The rearrangement uses TRBV28 and TRBJ1-2; D not certain. This CDR3 comprises 12 residues. Looked up from germline, CDR1 is MDHEN and CDR2 is SYDVKM. V was cut by 8 bases and J by 8 bases, with 15 bases left in between. The CDR3 protein is CASLGGSRGYTF. The CDR3 DNA reads TGTGCCAGCCTGGGAGGCAGTCGGGGCTACACCTTC.

The chain is built from TRBV5-1 and TRBJ2-7; D is ambiguous. Germline CDR1 reads SGHRS; CDR2 reads YFSETQ. The germline V and J ends were trimmed by 0 bases and 6 bases, with 7 bases remaining between them. The CDR3 runs 12 residues. This CDR3 reads CASSLAQSEQYF. CDR3 sequence (DNA): TGCGCCAGCAGCTTGGCTCAGTCCGAGCAGTACTTC.

CDR3 sequence: CASSTDRVSTDTQYF. The CDR3 coding sequence is TGTGCCAGCAGTACCGACAGGGTTAGCACAGATACGCAGTATTTT. The genes are TRBV2 and TRBJ2-3; TRBD1 matches at 7 bases. Germline V gives CDR1 SNHLY, CDR2 FYNNEI. Trimming took 5 bases from V and 0 from J; bases not matched to a gene: 5. The CDR3 spans 15 residues.

The V and J genes are TRBV27 and TRBJ2-1; a weak D match, TRBD2 (6 bases). V lost 4 bases and J lost 0, with 10 bases in between. Germline CDR1 is MNHEY and CDR2 is SMNVEV (reference sequence). The CDR3 consists of 15 residues. In DNA form, the CDR3 reads TGTGCCAGCAGTTCGGGACTCAGCTCCTACAATGAGCAGTTCTTC. Translating it yields CASSSGLSSYNEQFF.

This chain uses TRBV6-5 with TRBJ1-1, with 9 bases fitting TRBD1. CDR1 is MNHEY, CDR2 SVGAGI, per germline. This CDR3 region has 15 residues. Trimming at V came to 6 bases and at J to 4 bases, leaving 9 bases not matched to a gene. In DNA form, the CDR3 reads TGTGCCAGCAGGTCTACCGGGACAGGGCCCACTGAAGCTTTCTTT. It codes for CASRSTGTGPTEAFF.

The chain recombines TRBV18 with TRBJ1-1; D unresolved. The CDR3 runs to 16 residues. V lost 1 base to trimming and J lost 1 base, with 13 bases between them. CDR1 is KGHSH, CDR2 LQKENI, per germline. The DNA for the CDR3 is TGTGCCAGCTCACCACGTCTAATCTCGGGGAACACTGAAGCTTTCTTT. Protein: CASSPRLISGNTEAFF.

The J gene is TRBJ2-7, the V gene TRBV7-9; D ambiguous. The germline CDR1 and CDR2 sequences are SEHNR and FQNEAQ (reference sequence). There are 17 residues in the CDR3. Trimming shortened V by 2 bases and J by 0 bases, and 17 bases separated the two germline ends. The CDR3 reads CASSLFPGLKSSYEQYF. In DNA form, the CDR3 reads TGTGCCAGCAGCTTATTTCCAGGTCTGAAGAGCTCCTACGAGCAGTACTTC.

The rearrangement links TRBV5-1 to TRBJ1-4; D is unclear. Trimming removed 4 bases at V and 7 bases at J, with 20 bases between. The CDR3 length is 16 residues. Germline assignment: CDR1 SGHRS and CDR2 YFSETQ. CDR3 protein: CASSENSGLLGEKLFF. CDR3 nucleotide sequence: TGCGCCAGCAGCGAAAACAGTGGCCTGCTCGGTGAAAAACTGTTTTTT.

The V and J genes are TRBV5-6 and TRBJ2-5, with a weak D call TRBD2 (5 bases). CDR3 length: 13 residues. The ends were cut back, 1 base at V and 11 bases at J, with 15 bases in the middle. Per germline, CDR1 SGHDT and CDR2 YYEEEE. CDR3 sequence: CASSLRTAGEQYF. The CDR3 DNA is TGTGCCAGCAGCTTGAGGACGGCCGGGGAGCAGTACTTC.

J is TRBJ2-3 and V is TRBV11-2, with 11 positions matching TRBD1. CDR1 and CDR2 from the germline V gene are SGHAT and FQNNGV. This CDR3 region has 16 residues. V dropped 2 bases and J dropped 7; count of bases not matched to a gene: 8. CDR3 region: CASSLTTGQGGNTQYF. The CDR3 DNA reads as TGTGCCAGCAGCTTAACTACGGGACAGGGGGGTAATACGCAGTATTTT.

As DNA, the CDR3 is TGTGCCAGCAGCGAACCGGGACTAGCGGAGTACAATGAGCAGTTCTTC. It codes for CASSEPGLAEYNEQFF. This chain joins TRBV13 and TRBJ2-1; 11 positions agree with TRBD2. The CDR3 runs 16 residues. Germline values: CDR1 PRHDT, CDR2 FYEKMQ (reference sequence). The ends lost 5 bases at V and 4 bases at J; junction bases unmatched: 7.

Only a few counts were recorded for this clone. The chain joins TRBV6-5 to TRBJ1-4; D is possibly TRBD1 (5 bases). The ends were cut back, 4 bases at V and 8 bases at J, with 8 bases in the middle. Germline CDR1 and CDR2: MNHEY and SVGAGI. This CDR3 region has 12 residues. The CDR3 here is CASSSRGEKLFF. Here the CDR3 DNA reads TGTGCCAGCAGTTCAAGGGGAGAAAAACTGTTTTTT.

The CDR3 DNA reads as TGTGCCAGCAGCCCGGGACTAGCGGGGGGGCCGGGGACCAAAAACATTCAGTACTTC. It translates to CASSPGLAGGPGTKNIQYF. This rearrangement joins TRBV5-4 to TRBJ2-4; 16 bases map to TRBD2. The CDR3 is 19 residues long. CDR1 is SGHNT, CDR2 YYREEE, per germline (reference sequence). The J segment lost 2 bases and the V segment lost 4 bases, leaving 9 bases of the junction unmatched.